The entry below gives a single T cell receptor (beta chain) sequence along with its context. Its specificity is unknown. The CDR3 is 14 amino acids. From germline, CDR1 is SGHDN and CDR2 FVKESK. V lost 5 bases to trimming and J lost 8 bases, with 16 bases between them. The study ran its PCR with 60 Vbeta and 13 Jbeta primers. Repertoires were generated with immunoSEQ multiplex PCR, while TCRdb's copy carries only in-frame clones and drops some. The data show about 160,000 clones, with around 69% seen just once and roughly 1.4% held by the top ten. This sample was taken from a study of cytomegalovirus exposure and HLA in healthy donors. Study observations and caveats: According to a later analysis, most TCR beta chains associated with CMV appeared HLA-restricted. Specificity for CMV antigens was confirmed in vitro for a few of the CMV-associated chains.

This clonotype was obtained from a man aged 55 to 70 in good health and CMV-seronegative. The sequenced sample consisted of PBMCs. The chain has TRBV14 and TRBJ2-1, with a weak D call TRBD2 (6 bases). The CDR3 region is CASSWGLPQDEQFF. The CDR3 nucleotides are TGTGCCAGCAGCTGGGGACTCCCCCAGGATGAGCAGTTCTTC.